This T cell receptor (beta chain) was observed in a study of T-cell reconstitution after alpha-beta-depleted transplantation in children. This sample's TCRbeta library carried unique molecular identifier barcodes. TCRdb independently ran MiXCR on the PCR reads; one entry per CDR3 protein. The table shows 450,000 to 600,000 distinct CDR3 sequences, with approximately 16% occurring only once. The CDR3 covers 14 residues. The germline V gene encodes CDR1 DFQATT and CDR2 SNEGSKA (reference sequence). The trim removed 0 bases at V and 9 bases at J, leaving 1 base unmatched. This sequence originates from a human donor who donated a stem cell graft to a child with acute lymphoblastic leukemia. Material: PBMCs from the stem cell graft donor, obtained from the stem cell graft. This rearrangement joins TRBV20-1 to TRBJ1-6; 11 nucleotides match TRBD1. The CDR3 DNA reads TGCAGTGCTAGAGAGGGACAGGGGGTTTCACCCCTCCACTTT. Translated, it gives CSAREGQGVSPLHF.